The table lists the clone carrying this T cell receptor beta chain with a count of one. The antigen remains undetermined. One end of the junction is discordant with germline, which a read error may explain. This sample includes further DNA sequences coding for the same CDR3. These data belong to a study of cytomegalovirus exposure and HLA in healthy donors. Findings and limits, study-wide: Diagnosis of cytomegalovirus status made by the classifier reportedly showed high specificity and sensitivity. As a later analysis revealed, the rate of TCR association differed by HLA locus, with DRB1 most and HLA-C fewest. CMV serostatus was the only recorded immune exposure for donors. Links to common viral pathogens appeared, in a later analysis, for several of the most significant clusters.

PCR employed 60 Vbeta and 13 Jbeta primers. The data were produced by immunoSEQ multiplex PCR, yet TCRdb's version contains in-frame clones alone and is incomplete. This sample has approximately 160,000 clones, with 55% to 80% found just once. Sequencing was performed on PBMCs. The source of this sequence is a woman aged 18-29 years in good health and CMV-seropositive.

CDR3 loop: CASSLSIYHNTGELFF. The DNA for the CDR3 is TGTGCCAGCAGTTTATCGATCTACCATAACACCGGGGAGTTGTTTTTT. The J gene is TRBJ2-2, the V gene TRBV6-5, with a weak D call TRBD2 (5 bases). CDR1 and CDR2 from the germline V gene are MNHEY and SVGAGI. The CDR3 consists of 16 residues.